These T cell receptor beta chains were read from a single sample in a study of a mutant IDH1 vaccine in newly diagnosed glioma. Generated by immunoSEQ multiplex PCR, the TCRdb table keeps only in-frame clones and is missing some. Seen here are about 51,000 clones, around 80% observed once, and the top ten hold about 5.2%. Antigens of these TCRs are unknown. Sequenced here: PBMCs, sampled from a glioma patient whose treatment included an IDH1 peptide vaccine. The receptors here all came from a man between 45 and 60 years old with glioma. The CDR3 runs from the conserved cysteine through the conserved F or W. The D gene is left open where the match is weak. The size entry is marked missing in some rows and otherwise reads once, few, many or a size class.

v_call	clone_size	j_call	d_call	cdr3_aa	cdr3_nt
TRBV19	-	TRBJ2-7	-	CASSATSSYEQYF	TGTGCCAGTAGTGCGACCAGCTCCTACGAGCAGTACTTC
TRBV7-9	few	TRBJ1-5	-	CASSLEQGPQHF	TGTGCCAGCAGCCTAGAACAGGGCCCCCAGCATTTT
TRBV29-1	once	TRBJ1-1	-	CSVDDPRRAFF	TGCAGCGTTGACGATCCCAGGAGGGCTTTCTTT
TRBV27	few	TRBJ2-6	-	CASSSPSAGANVLTF	TGTGCCAGCAGTTCCCCTAGCGCTGGGGCCAACGTCCTGACTTTC
TRBV10-3	-	TRBJ2-1	TRBD1	CAISDQGARGDEQFF	TGTGCCATCAGTGACCAGGGGGCGCGAGGTGATGAGCAGTTCTTC
TRBV6-5	-	TRBJ2-5	-	CASSYGEGRGETQYF	TGTGCCAGCAGCTACGGAGAGGGGAGAGGAGAGACCCAGTACTTC
TRBV29-1	-	TRBJ1-4	TRBD1	CSVGGTGGEKLFF	TGCAGCGTAGGGGGGACAGGGGGTGAAAAACTGTTTTTT
TRBV29-1	once	TRBJ1-2	-	CSVARQGRVYGYTF	TGCAGCGTTGCACGGCAGGGTCGGGTCTATGGCTACACCTTC
TRBV7-2	-	TRBJ1-5	-	CASSLYIDNQPQHF	TGTGCCAGCAGCTTATATATAGACAATCAGCCCCAGCATTTT
TRBV4-1	few	TRBJ1-4	-	CASSPHPSTNEKLFF	TGCGCCAGCAGCCCCCACCCCTCAACTAATGAAAAACTGTTTTTT
TRBV29-1	-	TRBJ2-3	-	CSVGNEGSAPDTQYF	TGCAGCGTTGGAAACGAGGGATCGGCACCAGATACGCAGTATTTT
TRBV28	-	TRBJ1-2	-	CASRPPDSQHYTF	TGTGCCAGCAGACCCCCGGACAGCCAACACTACACCTTC
TRBV30	-	TRBJ1-2	-	CAWRQQGGGYTF	TGTGCCTGGAGGCAACAGGGAGGTGGCTACACCTTC
TRBV19	few	TRBJ2-7	-	CASSRTVGYEQYF	TGTGCCAGTAGTAGGACAGTGGGCTACGAGCAGTACTTC
TRBV12-5	-	TRBJ1-1	TRBD1	CASGLWGQGSVAEAFF	TGTGCTAGTGGTTTGTGGGGACAGGGGTCCGTCGCTGAAGCTTTCTTT
TRBV19	-	TRBJ2-7	TRBD2	CATRPAGVYEQYF	TGTGCTACCCGCCCAGCGGGGGTCTACGAGCAGTACTTC
TRBV5-1	-	TRBJ2-3	TRBD2	CASSPTGTSGGAAYF	TGCGCCAGCAGCCCAACCGGGACTAGCGGGGGGGCCGCGTATTTT
TRBV21-1	medium-sized	TRBJ2-6	-	CASSSTGSGANVLTF	TGTGCCAGCAGCAGCACAGGGTCCGGGGCCAACGTCCTGACTTTC
TRBV9	-	TRBJ2-1	TRBD2	CASSFSGGTQVEQFF	TGTGCCAGCAGCTTTAGCGGGGGGACCCAGGTCGAGCAGTTCTTC
TRBV9	-	TRBJ2-7	TRBD1	CASSPGQSSYEQYF	TGTGCCAGCAGCCCGGGACAGTCTTCCTACGAGCAGTACTTC
TRBV7-2	-	TRBJ1-1	-	CASSFGDTEAFF	TGTGCCAGCAGCTTCGGGGACACTGAAGCTTTCTTT
TRBV7-6	-	TRBJ2-7	TRBD1	CASSGQGWEQYF	TGTGCCAGCAGCGGACAGGGTTGGGAGCAGTACTTC
TRBV2	-	TRBJ2-7	TRBD2	CASSFGTAGGNYEQYF	TGTGCCAGCAGCTTTGGGACGGCGGGGGGTAACTACGAGCAGTACTTC
TRBV25-1	-	TRBJ2-5	-	CASSLHNKETQYF	TGTGCCAGCAGTCTACACAACAAAGAGACCCAGTACTTC
TRBV18	-	TRBJ1-5	TRBD1	CASSPQGAKQPQHF	TGTGCCAGCTCACCACAGGGGGCGAAACAGCCCCAGCATTTT
TRBV5-1	-	TRBJ2-3	-	CASSLAGDPSTDTQYF	TGCGCCAGCAGCTTGGCCGGGGACCCGAGCACAGATACGCAGTATTTT
TRBV2	-	TRBJ2-2	-	CASDRNTGELFF	TGTGCCAGCGACCGTAACACCGGGGAGCTGTTTTTT
TRBV30	-	TRBJ1-1	-	CAWSVQRMNTEAFF	TGTGCCTGGAGTGTACAACGGATGAACACTGAAGCTTTCTTT
TRBV7-8	-	TRBJ1-3	-	CASSLIQGGNTIYF	TGTGCCAGCAGCTTAATACAGGGAGGAAACACCATATATTTT
TRBV19	-	TRBJ1-2	-	CASSMGPGDGYTF	TGTGCCAGTAGCATGGGTCCCGGCGATGGCTACACCTTC
TRBV14	-	TRBJ1-6	TRBD1	CASSPGTDYYNSPLHF	TGTGCCAGCAGCCCGGGGACAGATTACTATAATTCACCCCTCCACTTT
TRBV5-1	-	TRBJ1-2	-	CASSRDIANYGYTF	TGCGCCAGCAGCCGGGACATAGCTAACTATGGCTACACCTTC
TRBV7-8	-	TRBJ1-2	-	CASSFRRDPTGEYGYTF	TGTGCCAGCAGCTTTCGTCGGGATCCCACCGGGGAATATGGCTACACCTTC
TRBV6-6	once	TRBJ1-1	-	CASSRPRARANTEAFF	TGTGCCAGCAGCCGCCCCCGGGCACGCGCGAACACTGAAGCTTTCTTT
TRBV28	-	TRBJ2-7	-	CASSLGGTGSYEQYF	TGTGCCAGCAGTTTGGGGGGGACAGGCTCCTACGAGCAGTACTTC
TRBV27	-	TRBJ1-4	TRBD1	CASRVLGQGGEKLFF	TGTGCCAGCAGGGTCCTGGGACAGGGAGGGGAAAAACTGTTTTTT
TRBV5-4	-	TRBJ2-3	TRBD1	CASRPGGESPDTQYF	TGTGCCAGCAGGCCAGGGGGCGAAAGCCCAGATACGCAGTATTTT
TRBV29-1	few	TRBJ2-5	-	CSVFKGQVLETQYF	TGCAGCGTTTTTAAGGGGCAGGTTCTCGAGACCCAGTACTTC
TRBV6-1	-	TRBJ1-3	-	CASTPTSSSGNTIYF	TGTGCCAGCACCCCGACATCAAGCTCTGGAAACACCATATATTTT
TRBV28	-	TRBJ1-5	-	CASSLNAVGSNQPQHF	TGTGCCAGCAGTTTAAATGCGGTGGGCAGCAATCAGCCCCAGCATTTT
TRBV6-1	-	TRBJ1-4	-	CATMKREIEKLFF	TGTGCCACTATGAAGAGGGAGATTGAAAAACTGTTTTTT
TRBV7-2	-	TRBJ1-1	-	CASSFPENTEAFF	TGTGCCAGCAGCTTCCCAGAGAACACTGAAGCTTTCTTT
TRBV5-4	-	TRBJ2-7	TRBD1	CASSGGQSRSYEQYF	TGTGCCAGCAGCGGGGGACAGTCCCGCTCCTACGAGCAGTACTTC